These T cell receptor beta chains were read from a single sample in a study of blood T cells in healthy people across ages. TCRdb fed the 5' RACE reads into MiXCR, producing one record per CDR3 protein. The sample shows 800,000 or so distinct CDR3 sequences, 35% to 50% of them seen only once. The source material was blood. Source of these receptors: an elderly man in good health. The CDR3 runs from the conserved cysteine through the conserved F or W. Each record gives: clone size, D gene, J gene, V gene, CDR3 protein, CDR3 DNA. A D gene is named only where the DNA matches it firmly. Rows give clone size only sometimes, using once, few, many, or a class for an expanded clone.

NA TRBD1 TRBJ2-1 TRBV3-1 CASGTDAYNEQFF TGTGCCAGCGGGACAGACGCTTACAATGAGCAGTTCTTC
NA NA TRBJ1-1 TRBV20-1 CSALNGKNTEAFF TGCAGTGCTCTAAATGGAAAGAACACTGAAGCTTTCTTT
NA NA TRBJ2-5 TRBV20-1 CSAEFRGRLKTQYF TGCAGTGCCGAATTCCGGGGGCGGTTGAAGACCCAGTACTTC
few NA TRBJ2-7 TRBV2 CASRGATGPYEQYF TGTGCCAGCAGAGGAGCGACAGGACCCTACGAGCAGTACTTC
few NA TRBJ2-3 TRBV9 CASSKGISTDTQYF TGTGCCAGCAGCAAGGGTATTAGTACAGATACGCAGTATTTT
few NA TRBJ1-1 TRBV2 CASSDGYWWTFF TGTGCCAGCAGTGACGGGTACTGGTGGACTTTCTTT
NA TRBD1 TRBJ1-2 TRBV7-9 CASSRHTTGQGSGYTF TGTGCCAGCAGCCGCCATACGACGGGACAGGGAAGTGGCTACACCTTC
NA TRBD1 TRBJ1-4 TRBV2 CASSAQGGTNEKLFF TGTGCCAGCAGCGCTCAGGGGGGAACTAATGAAAAACTGTTTTTT
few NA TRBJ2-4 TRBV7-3 CASSSSGAGNIQYF TGTGCCAGCAGCTCCTCGGGTGCTGGCAACATTCAGTACTTC
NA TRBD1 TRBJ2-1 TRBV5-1 CASSLGTGRPNEQFF TGCGCCAGCAGCTTGGGGACAGGGAGGCCCAATGAGCAGTTCTTC
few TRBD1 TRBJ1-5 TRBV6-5 CASSMGQGFRQPQHF TGTGCCAGCAGCATGGGACAGGGGTTTCGGCAGCCCCAGCATTTT
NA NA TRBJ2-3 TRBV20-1 CSARIVSRDTQYF TGCAGTGCTAGAATCGTGTCGCGGGATACGCAGTATTTT
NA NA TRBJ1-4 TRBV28 CASSLGGNFYEKLFF TGTGCCAGCAGTTTGGGGGGGAACTTCTATGAAAAACTGTTTTTT
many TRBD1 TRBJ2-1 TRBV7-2 CASKDRGPYNEQFF TGTGCCAGCAAAGACAGGGGGCCCTACAATGAGCAGTTCTTC
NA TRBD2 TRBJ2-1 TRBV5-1 CASRESAGGADEQFF TGCGCCAGCAGAGAGTCCGCGGGGGGAGCGGATGAGCAGTTCTTC
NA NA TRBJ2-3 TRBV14 CASSQERTGAGNQPQYF TGTGCCAGCAGCCAAGAGAGAACAGGAGCGGGCAATCAGCCCCAGTATTTT
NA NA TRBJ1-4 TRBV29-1 CSVGDAGTNEKLFF TGCAGCGTTGGTGACGCAGGGACTAATGAAAAACTGTTTTTT
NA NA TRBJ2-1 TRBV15 CATSSSPGSPWNEQFF TGTGCCACCAGCAGTTCCCCCGGGTCCCCCTGGAATGAGCAGTTCTTC
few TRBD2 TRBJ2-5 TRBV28 CATPVAGEETQYF TGTGCCACCCCGGTAGCGGGCGAAGAGACCCAGTACTTC
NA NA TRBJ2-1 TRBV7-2 CASSSTRNEQFF TGTGCCAGCAGCTCCACTAGGAATGAGCAGTTCTTC
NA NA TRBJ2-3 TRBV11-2 CASSLDPLRDTQYF TGTGCCAGCAGCTTAGATCCCCTCAGGGATACGCAGTATTTT
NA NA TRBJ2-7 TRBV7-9 CASSLTSRGDEQYF TGTGCCAGCAGCTTAACCAGCAGGGGTGATGAGCAGTACTTC
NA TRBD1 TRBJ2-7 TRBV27 CASRQQGVYEQYF TGTGCCAGCAGACAACAGGGGGTGTACGAGCAGTACTTC
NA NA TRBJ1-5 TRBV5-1 CASSPAALGTYSNQPQHF TGCGCCAGCAGCCCAGCCGCTTTGGGGACTTATAGCAATCAGCCCCAGCATTTT
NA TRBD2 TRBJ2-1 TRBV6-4 CASSLTSGLSYNEQFF TGTGCCAGCAGTTTAACTAGCGGGCTATCCTACAATGAGCAGTTCTTC
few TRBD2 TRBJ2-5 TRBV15 CATSRDGLAYGEQYF TGTGCCACCAGCAGAGATGGACTAGCATACGGGGAGCAGTACTTC
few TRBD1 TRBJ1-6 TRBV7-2 CASSKQGPPLHF TGTGCCAGCAGCAAACAGGGGCCACCCCTCCACTTT
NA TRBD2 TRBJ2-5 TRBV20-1 CSARGLAGDLNEQYF TGCAGTGCCAGAGGACTAGCGGGAGACCTCAATGAGCAGTACTTC
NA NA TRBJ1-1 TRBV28 CASSSPRQDNTEAFF TGTGCCAGCAGTTCCCCCCGACAGGACAACACTGAAGCTTTCTTT
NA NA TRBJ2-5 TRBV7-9 CASSLGGGPTQETQYF TGTGCCAGCAGCTTAGGAGGGGGGCCAACCCAAGAGACCCAGTACTTC
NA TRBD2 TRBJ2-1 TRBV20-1 CSARERGVGVQFF TGCAGTGCTAGGGAGCGGGGAGTGGGCGTGCAGTTCTTC
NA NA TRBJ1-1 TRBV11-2 CASSSLGAGTEAFF TGTGCCAGCAGCTCCCTGGGGGCCGGCACTGAAGCTTTCTTT
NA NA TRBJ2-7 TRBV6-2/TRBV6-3 CASTYQGGHEQYF TGTGCCAGCACCTATCAGGGGGGCCACGAGCAGTACTTC
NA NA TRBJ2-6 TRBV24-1 CAGGLGTESGANVLTF TGTGCCGGGGGTCTCGGGACCGAGTCTGGGGCCAACGTCCTGACTTTC
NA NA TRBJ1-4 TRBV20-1 CSARDGVTNEKLFF TGCAGTGCTAGAGACGGGGTGACTAATGAAAAACTGTTTTTT
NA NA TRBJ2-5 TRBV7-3 CASSPSASLGKTQYF TGTGCCAGCAGCCCCTCAGCTAGCTTAGGAAAGACCCAGTACTTC
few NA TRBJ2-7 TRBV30 CAWSVARSYEQYF TGTGCCTGGAGTGTAGCTCGCTCCTACGAGCAGTACTTC
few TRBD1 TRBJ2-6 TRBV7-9 CASSPPTGVRSGANVLTF TGTGCCAGCAGCCCTCCTACAGGGGTCCGCTCTGGGGCCAACGTCCTGACTTTC
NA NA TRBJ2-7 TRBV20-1 CTRGTRDYEQYF TGCACCCGGGGGACTCGGGACTACGAGCAGTACTTC
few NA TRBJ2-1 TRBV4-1 CASSHVGDEQFF TGCGCCAGCAGCCACGTAGGCGATGAGCAGTTCTTC
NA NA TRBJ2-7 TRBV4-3 CANSQDFRGFGSGKAYEQYF TGCGCCAACAGCCAAGATTTCAGGGGCTTCGGGTCCGGTAAAGCCTACGAGCAGTACTTC
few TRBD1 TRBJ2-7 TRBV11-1 CASSRRDRVEQYF TGTGCCAGCAGCAGACGGGACAGGGTCGAGCAGTACTTC